At least ten counts were recorded for the clone carrying this T cell receptor beta chain. Its cognate antigen is unknown. TCRdb fed the 5' RACE reads into MiXCR, producing one record per CDR3 protein. The sample consists of about 400,000 distinct CDR3 sequences, about a quarter of them appearing once. The data are from a study of T-cell memory formation after mild COVID-19. The CDR3 runs 13 residues. Germline V gene lookup returns CDR1 MNHEY and CDR2 SVGAGI. V was clipped by 6 bases and J by 3 bases, with 11 bases between them. Study results and limitations: Certain responding clones were present in pre-infection memory, suggesting participation of cross-reactive memory.

Material: PBMCs or a T cell subset sorted from them (not recorded which). The clonotype comes from an adult woman who had mild COVID-19 (a few samples of this study predate the infection). Cell type and time point are not known. The chain joins TRBV6-5 to TRBJ2-5; weak D call: TRBD2 (6 bases). The CDR3 DNA follows: TGTGCCAGCAGGGAGGGGTCCGAAGAGACCCAGTACTTC. It is translated as CASREGSEETQYF.